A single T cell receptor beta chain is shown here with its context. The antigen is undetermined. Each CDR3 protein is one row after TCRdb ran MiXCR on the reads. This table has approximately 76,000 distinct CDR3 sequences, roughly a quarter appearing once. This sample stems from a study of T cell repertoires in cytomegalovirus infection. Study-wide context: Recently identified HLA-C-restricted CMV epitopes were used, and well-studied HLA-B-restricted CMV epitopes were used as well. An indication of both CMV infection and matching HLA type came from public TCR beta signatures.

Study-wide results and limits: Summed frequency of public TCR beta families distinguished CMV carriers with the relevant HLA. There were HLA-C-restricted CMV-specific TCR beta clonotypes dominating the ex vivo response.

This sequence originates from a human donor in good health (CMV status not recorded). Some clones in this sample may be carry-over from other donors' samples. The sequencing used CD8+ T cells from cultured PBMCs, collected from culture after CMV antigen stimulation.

The CDR3 sequence is CASSEGLAGSHEQYF. The CDR3 DNA is TGTGCCAGCAGCGAGGGACTAGCGGGGTCCCACGAGCAGTACTTC. The V call is TRBV11-1, the J call TRBJ2-7; 13 bases are a match to TRBD2. Per the germline V gene, CDR1 is SGHAT and CDR2 is FQDESV (reference sequence). This CDR3 contains 15 residues. V shed 5 bases and J 5 bases; nucleotides not matched to a gene: 6. The entire variable domain, with the rest obtained from reference TRBV11-1 and TRBJ2-7, is as follows: EAEVAQSPRYKITEKSQAVAFWCDPISGHATLYWYRQILGQGPELLVQFQDESVVDDSQLPKDRFSAERLKGVDSTLKIQPAELGDSAMYLCASSEGLAGSHEQYFGPGTRLTVT.